This T cell receptor (beta chain) was profiled in a study of blood T cells in healthy people across ages. The CDR3 covers 16 residues. Losses at the gene ends were 4 bases for V and 8 bases for J; bases not matched to a gene: 9. The V gene's germline CDR1 is KGHSH and CDR2 LQKENI. A J-beta primer mix and a sample-barcoded 5' primer were used in a second PCR of about 7 to 12 cycles. CDR3-containing paired-end reads numbering at least 2.5 million came from each sample. From the 5' RACE reads, TCRdb called clonotypes with MiXCR, one entry per CDR3 protein. The sample has 1.8 million or so distinct CDR3 sequences; about two fifths are singletons.

The sample was blood. This clonotype originated in a human donor in good health. V is TRBV18 and J is TRBJ2-1, with 12 bases fitting TRBD2. CDR3 DNA sequence: TGTGCCAGCTCACACGAACTAGCGGGGGGAAGGGATGAGCAGTTCTTC. It is translated as CASSHELAGGRDEQFF.